These T cell receptor beta chains were read from a single sample in a study of cytomegalovirus exposure and HLA in healthy donors. Sequenced by immunoSEQ multiplex PCR; TCRdb stores in-frame clones only, minus some. Altogether some 150,000 clones are present, 94% being singletons, with the ten largest covering over 1.5%. Sequencing was performed on PBMCs. The source is a man aged 18 to 30 in good health and CMV-seropositive. CDR3s include the opening cysteine and the closing phenylalanine or tryptophan. Each record gives: CDR3 DNA, CDR3 protein, J gene, CDR3 length, V gene, D gene, clone size. D genes are given only for firm matches. Expanded clones are given a class, and other clones once, few, many or no size at all.

cdr3_nt: TGTGCCAGCAGTGATTTAGGGACTAGCGGGAACGCCTACGAGCAGTACTTC
cdr3_aa: CASSDLGTSGNAYEQYF
j_call: TRBJ2-7
cdr3_length: 17
v_call: TRBV25-1
d_call: TRBD2
clone_size: .

cdr3_nt: TGTGCCAGCAGTTCTCAAACTAGCAGAGTTTACAATGAGCAGTTCTTC
cdr3_aa: CASSSQTSRVYNEQFF
j_call: TRBJ2-1
cdr3_length: 16
v_call: TRBV28
d_call: .
clone_size: .

cdr3_nt: TGTGCCAGCAGTTTACTGGACGGGGGTAGGACAGGGTACAATGAGCAGTTCTTC
cdr3_aa: CASSLLDGGRTGYNEQFF
j_call: TRBJ2-1
cdr3_length: 18
v_call: TRBV27
d_call: TRBD1
clone_size: .

cdr3_nt: TGTGCCAGCAGTTCCCGGGGGAACACCGGGGAGCTGTTTTTT
cdr3_aa: CASSSRGNTGELFF
j_call: TRBJ2-2
cdr3_length: 14
v_call: TRBV28
d_call: .
clone_size: .

cdr3_nt: TGTGCCAGCAGCCAGACGAGCCCAGGGTTGGGCACCGGGGAGCTGTTTTTT
cdr3_aa: CASSQTSPGLGTGELFF
j_call: TRBJ2-2
cdr3_length: 17
v_call: TRBV11-2
d_call: .
clone_size: .

cdr3_nt: TGTGCCAGCTCACCACTTACAGGGGGGGCTGAAGCTTTCTTT
cdr3_aa: CASSPLTGGAEAFF
j_call: TRBJ1-1
cdr3_length: 14
v_call: TRBV18
d_call: TRBD1
clone_size: .

cdr3_nt: TGTGCCAGCAGTTTTGTTCAAGCCCATGAGCAGTTCTTC
cdr3_aa: CASSFVQAHEQFF
j_call: TRBJ2-1
cdr3_length: 13
v_call: TRBV28
d_call: .
clone_size: .

cdr3_nt: TGTGCCAGCAGCTTAGAAGGCCAGAGGAGGGCTTTCTTT
cdr3_aa: CASSLEGQRRAFF
j_call: TRBJ1-1
cdr3_length: 13
v_call: TRBV7-8
d_call: .
clone_size: .

cdr3_nt: TGTGCCAGCAGGCCCAGAGGGGGAAGCGAAAAACTGTTTTTT
cdr3_aa: CASRPRGGSEKLFF
j_call: TRBJ1-4
cdr3_length: 14
v_call: TRBV2
d_call: .
clone_size: .

cdr3_nt: TGTGCCAGCAGCCCTGGGCTTCAGTATGGCTACACCTTC
cdr3_aa: CASSPGLQYGYTF
j_call: TRBJ1-2
cdr3_length: 13
v_call: TRBV14
d_call: .
clone_size: .

cdr3_nt: TGTGCCAGCAGTGAATTCAGTTGGGGGGAAATAAAAGCTTTCTTT
cdr3_aa: CASSEFSWGEIKAFF
j_call: TRBJ1-1
cdr3_length: 15
v_call: TRBV6-1
d_call: .
clone_size: .

cdr3_nt: TGTGCCAGCAGTCCCTTGACAGTAAACACTGAAGCTTTCTTT
cdr3_aa: CASSPLTVNTEAFF
j_call: TRBJ1-1
cdr3_length: 14
v_call: TRBV2
d_call: .
clone_size: once

cdr3_nt: TGTGCCAGCAGCTTAGCGCTAGCGGGTTCCTACAATGAGCAGTTCTTC
cdr3_aa: CASSLALAGSYNEQFF
j_call: TRBJ2-1
cdr3_length: 16
v_call: TRBV7-9
d_call: TRBD2
clone_size: .

cdr3_nt: TGTGCCAGCAGCTCCTCCTGGGCTAGCGGATCCTACGAGCAGTACTTC
cdr3_aa: CASSSSWASGSYEQYF
j_call: TRBJ2-7
cdr3_length: 16
v_call: TRBV7-6
d_call: TRBD2
clone_size: .

cdr3_nt: TGTGCCAGCAGGTCCCCTACTAGCGGGGCCCCCTACGAGCAGTACTTC
cdr3_aa: CASRSPTSGAPYEQYF
j_call: TRBJ2-7
cdr3_length: 16
v_call: TRBV27
d_call: TRBD2
clone_size: .

cdr3_nt: TGTGCCAGCAGTTTAAAAAGGACAGGGAGCAACTATGGCTACACCTTC
cdr3_aa: CASSLKRTGSNYGYTF
j_call: TRBJ1-2
cdr3_length: 16
v_call: TRBV27
d_call: TRBD1
clone_size: .

cdr3_nt: TGTGCCATCAGTGAGCCCATCGGGACAGGGGGCGACGAGCAGTACTTC
cdr3_aa: CAISEPIGTGGDEQYF
j_call: TRBJ2-7
cdr3_length: 16
v_call: TRBV10-3
d_call: TRBD1
clone_size: .

cdr3_nt: TGTGCCACCAGCACCCCAAGGGGGCCGGGGAATGAGCAGTTCTTC
cdr3_aa: CATSTPRGPGNEQFF
j_call: TRBJ2-1
cdr3_length: 15
v_call: TRBV15
d_call: TRBD1
clone_size: .

cdr3_nt: TGTGCCAGCATCCTCGGGGAGACCCAGTACTTC
cdr3_aa: CASILGETQYF
j_call: TRBJ2-5
cdr3_length: 11
v_call: TRBV27
d_call: .
clone_size: once

cdr3_nt: TGTGCCAGCAGTTTTCCGAAGCCACCCTACGACAGGGAAGAGACCCAGTACTTC
cdr3_aa: CASSFPKPPYDREETQYF
j_call: TRBJ2-5
cdr3_length: 18
v_call: TRBV28
d_call: TRBD1
clone_size: .

cdr3_nt: TGTGCCAGCAGTTTATTAGGACGGGAGAGTGACACAGATACGCAGTATTTT
cdr3_aa: CASSLLGRESDTDTQYF
j_call: TRBJ2-3
cdr3_length: 17
v_call: TRBV27
d_call: .
clone_size: .

cdr3_nt: TGCGCCAGCAGCTTACCGGCGGGCAGGGAGGGTGAAAAACTGTTTTTT
cdr3_aa: CASSLPAGREGEKLFF
j_call: TRBJ1-4
cdr3_length: 16
v_call: TRBV5-1
d_call: .
clone_size: .

cdr3_nt: TGTGCCAGCAGTGAAGGGGGACTAGCGGGAGTGGAGACCCAGTACTTC
cdr3_aa: CASSEGGLAGVETQYF
j_call: TRBJ2-5
cdr3_length: 16
v_call: TRBV2
d_call: TRBD2
clone_size: .

cdr3_nt: TGCAGCGTGGGGGTTTCAGGGGGCAACTATGGCTACACCTTC
cdr3_aa: CSVGVSGGNYGYTF
j_call: TRBJ1-2
cdr3_length: 14
v_call: TRBV29-1
d_call: TRBD1
clone_size: few

cdr3_nt: TGTGCCAGCAGCGGGGGACTAGCGGAAACTATGCCGGAGACCCAGTACTTC
cdr3_aa: CASSGGLAETMPETQYF
j_call: TRBJ2-5
cdr3_length: 17
v_call: TRBV9
d_call: TRBD2
clone_size: .

cdr3_nt: TGTGCCAGCAGTGGAGGGTCTAATGAAAAACTGTTTTTT
cdr3_aa: CASSGGSNEKLFF
j_call: TRBJ1-4
cdr3_length: 13
v_call: TRBV2
d_call: .
clone_size: .

cdr3_nt: TGTGCCAGCAGCTTAGACGGTCCCTCTGGAAACACCATATATTTT
cdr3_aa: CASSLDGPSGNTIYF
j_call: TRBJ1-3
cdr3_length: 15
v_call: TRBV11-2
d_call: .
clone_size: .

cdr3_nt: TGTGCCAGCAGTCGACTACTTGGACGGGGCTCCTACGAGCAGTACTTC
cdr3_aa: CASSRLLGRGSYEQYF
j_call: TRBJ2-7
cdr3_length: 16
v_call: TRBV2
d_call: .
clone_size: .

cdr3_nt: TGCGCCAGCAGCCGAGAAGTTGCGATGACAGGGTTGGCGACCCAGTACTTC
cdr3_aa: CASSREVAMTGLATQYF
j_call: TRBJ2-5
cdr3_length: 17
v_call: TRBV4-1
d_call: TRBD1
clone_size: once

cdr3_nt: TGTGCCATCAGTGGATCAGGGGGATTTACTGAAGCTTTCTTT
cdr3_aa: CAISGSGGFTEAFF
j_call: TRBJ1-1
cdr3_length: 14
v_call: TRBV10-3
d_call: TRBD1
clone_size: .

cdr3_nt: TGTGCCAGCAGCCCAGTCAGGACCGGGGAGCTGTTTTTT
cdr3_aa: CASSPVRTGELFF
j_call: TRBJ2-2
cdr3_length: 13
v_call: TRBV14
d_call: .
clone_size: once

cdr3_nt: TGTGCCAGCAGTTGGGCGGGAGGCCTTGACAATGAGCAGTTCTTC
cdr3_aa: CASSWAGGLDNEQFF
j_call: TRBJ2-1
cdr3_length: 15
v_call: TRBV7-2
d_call: TRBD2
clone_size: .

cdr3_nt: TGCGCCAGCAGCCAAGAGCCGAGCTCTGGAAACACCATATATTTT
cdr3_aa: CASSQEPSSGNTIYF
j_call: TRBJ1-3
cdr3_length: 15
v_call: TRBV4-1
d_call: .
clone_size: .

cdr3_nt: TGTGCCAGCAGGGGACAGGTTGGAGAAAAACTGTTTTTT
cdr3_aa: CASRGQVGEKLFF
j_call: TRBJ1-4
cdr3_length: 13
v_call: TRBV2
d_call: TRBD1
clone_size: few

cdr3_nt: TGTGCCACCAGCAGACAGGGAGGTTTCGACAATGAGCAGTTCTTC
cdr3_aa: CATSRQGGFDNEQFF
j_call: TRBJ2-1
cdr3_length: 15
v_call: TRBV15
d_call: .
clone_size: .

cdr3_nt: TGTGCCAGCAGTTCCTTGCCAGCGGACAGGGCCTCTGGAAACACCATATATTTT
cdr3_aa: CASSSLPADRASGNTIYF
j_call: TRBJ1-3
cdr3_length: 18
v_call: TRBV27
d_call: TRBD1
clone_size: once

cdr3_nt: TGCGCCAGCCTTCCCGGGGGACAGGGGAACACTGAAGCTTTCTTT
cdr3_aa: CASLPGGQGNTEAFF
j_call: TRBJ1-1
cdr3_length: 15
v_call: TRBV5-1
d_call: TRBD1
clone_size: .

cdr3_nt: TGTGCCAGCAGCTTAGGACTTGCAGTCTACGAGCAGTACTTC
cdr3_aa: CASSLGLAVYEQYF
j_call: TRBJ2-7
cdr3_length: 14
v_call: TRBV11-2
d_call: .
clone_size: .

cdr3_nt: TGTGCCAGCAGCCTCCGGGAGAAATACACCGGGGAGCTGTTTTTT
cdr3_aa: CASSLREKYTGELFF
j_call: TRBJ2-2
cdr3_length: 15
v_call: TRBV14
d_call: .
clone_size: .

cdr3_nt: TGCGCCAGCAGCCCGGCAGCGGGAAATACCGGGGAGCTGTTTTTT
cdr3_aa: CASSPAAGNTGELFF
j_call: TRBJ2-2
cdr3_length: 15
v_call: TRBV5-1
d_call: TRBD2
clone_size: once

cdr3_nt: TGTGCCAGTAGCCCAGGACAGGTCTACTCTGGAAACACCATATATTTT
cdr3_aa: CASSPGQVYSGNTIYF
j_call: TRBJ1-3
cdr3_length: 16
v_call: TRBV19
d_call: TRBD1
clone_size: .

cdr3_nt: TGCGCCAGCAGCTTTCCCCTAGCGGGAGGGCCGAAGTCCTACGAGCAGTACTTC
cdr3_aa: CASSFPLAGGPKSYEQYF
j_call: TRBJ2-7
cdr3_length: 18
v_call: TRBV5-1
d_call: TRBD2
clone_size: .

cdr3_nt: TGTGCCAGTAGTACCGCTAGCGCTAGCACAGATACGCAGTATTTT
cdr3_aa: CASSTASASTDTQYF
j_call: TRBJ2-3
cdr3_length: 15
v_call: TRBV2
d_call: .
clone_size: .

cdr3_nt: TGTGCCAGCAGCCCTCGGACAGCGAACACTGAAGCTTTCTTT
cdr3_aa: CASSPRTANTEAFF
j_call: TRBJ1-1
cdr3_length: 14
v_call: TRBV2
d_call: .
clone_size: .

cdr3_nt: TGTGCCAGCAGTCCACTTAGCGGGAGTTCCTACAATGAGCAGTTCTTC
cdr3_aa: CASSPLSGSSYNEQFF
j_call: TRBJ2-1
cdr3_length: 16
v_call: TRBV2
d_call: TRBD2
clone_size: .